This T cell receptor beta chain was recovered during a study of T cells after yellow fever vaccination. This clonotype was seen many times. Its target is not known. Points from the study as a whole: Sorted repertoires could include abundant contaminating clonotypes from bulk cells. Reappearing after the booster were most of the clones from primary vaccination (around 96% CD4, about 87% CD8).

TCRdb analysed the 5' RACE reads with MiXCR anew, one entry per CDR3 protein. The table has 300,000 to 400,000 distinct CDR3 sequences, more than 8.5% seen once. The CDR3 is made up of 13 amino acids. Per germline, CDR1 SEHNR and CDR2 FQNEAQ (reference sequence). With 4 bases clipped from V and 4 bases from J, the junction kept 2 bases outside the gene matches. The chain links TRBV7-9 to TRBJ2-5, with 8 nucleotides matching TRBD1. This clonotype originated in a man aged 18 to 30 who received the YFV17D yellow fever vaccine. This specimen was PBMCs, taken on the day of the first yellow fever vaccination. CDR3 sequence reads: CASSSRGPETQYF. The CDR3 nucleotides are TGTGCCAGCAGCTCCAGGGGGCCAGAGACCCAGTACTTC.